This T cell receptor (beta chain) derives from a study of chemoradiotherapy in HPV16-positive cancers. Overall study: Two HPV16-positive patients' cells yielded candidate HPV-specific clones and common motifs.

TCRdb's table, derived via immunoSEQ multiplex PCR, lists solely in-frame clones and lacks some. The repertoire holds fewer than 25,000 clones, with around 90% as singletons. This receptor was taken from a human donor with HPV-associated anogenital cancer. The sample here was blood, taken from a patient who underwent chemoradiotherapy.

CDR3 region: CASSQGRGSDTQYF. CDR3 bases: TGTGCCAGCAGCCAAGGAAGGGGTTCCGATACGCAGTATTTT. The genes are TRBV14 and TRBJ2-3; weak D call: TRBD1 (5 bases). Germline CDR1 is SGHDN and CDR2 is FVKESK. The CDR3 is made up of 14 amino acids. Trimming stripped 1 base from V and 6 bases from J, with 11 bases between.